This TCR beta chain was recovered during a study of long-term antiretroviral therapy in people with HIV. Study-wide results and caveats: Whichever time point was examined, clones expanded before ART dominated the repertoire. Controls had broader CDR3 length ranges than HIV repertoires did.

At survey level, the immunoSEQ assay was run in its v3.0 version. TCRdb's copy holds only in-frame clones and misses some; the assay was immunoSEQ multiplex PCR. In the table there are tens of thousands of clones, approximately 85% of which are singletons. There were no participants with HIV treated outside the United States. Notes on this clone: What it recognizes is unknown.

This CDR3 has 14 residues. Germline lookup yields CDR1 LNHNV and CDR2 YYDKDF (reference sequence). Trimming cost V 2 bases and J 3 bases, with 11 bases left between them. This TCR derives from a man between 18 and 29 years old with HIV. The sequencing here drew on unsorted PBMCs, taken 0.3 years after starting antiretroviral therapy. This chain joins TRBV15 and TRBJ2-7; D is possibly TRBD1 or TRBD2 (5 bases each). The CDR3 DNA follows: TGTGCCACCAGCAGACGTGGGACGGACTACGAGCAGTACTTC. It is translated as CATSRRGTDYEQYF.